A selection of T cell receptor beta chains follows, all from one sample in a study of T cells in Graves' hyperthyroidism and ophthalmopathy. MiXCR was run by TCRdb on the multiplex PCR reads, yielding one entry per CDR3 protein. The sample has around 540,000 distinct CDR3 sequences; 40% to 55% are singletons. Sequenced sample: peripheral blood or thyroid tissue (not recorded which). The receptor set was obtained from a woman between 18 and 29 years old with Graves' hyperthyroidism. The conserved cysteine and the conserved F or W are not part of the CDR3 here.

TRBJ2-7 | TRBV19 | ASRMGTSYEQY
TRBJ2-2 | TRBV7-8 | ASSTDLAGGITGELF
TRBJ1-2 | TRBV14 | ASSPSFYGYT
TRBJ1-1 | TRBV5-5 | ASSLGPGGETEAF
TRBJ2-3 | TRBV5-8 | ASSITSGTDTQY
TRBJ2-5 | TRBV10-3 | AISDSAGGKETQY
TRBJ1-6 | TRBV20-1 | SARTVRRALH
TRBJ1-2 | TRBV10-3 | AITGTANYGYT
TRBJ2-7 | TRBV12-3/TRBV12-4 | ASGQTYEQY
TRBJ1-1 | TRBV25-1 | ASSAPTGTGYVDTEAF
TRBJ2-5 | TRBV7-2 | ASSPLGGVLVETQY
TRBJ1-1 | TRBV20-1 | SASPGARDTEAF
TRBJ2-7 | TRBV15 | ATSVGQGQPE
TRBJ1-6 | TRBV9 | ASSPGEGAGSPLH
TRBJ1-6 | TRBV7-2 | ASSPGTQSSYNSPLH
TRBJ2-2 | TRBV10-3 | AISELNTGELF
TRBJ1-6 | TRBV12-1 | ASSPQVAGGNSPLH
TRBJ1-1 | TRBV29-1 | SVAGGPNTEAF
TRBJ1-1 | TRBV15 | ATSRVFDRDAAF
TRBJ1-2 | TRBV7-6 | ASSLVSGTGKLYGYT
TRBJ2-3 | TRBV25-1 | ASSQVAGGLLDTQY
TRBJ1-4 | TRBV2 | ASSEGGKAEKLF
TRBJ2-7 | TRBV7-9 | ASSWTGTSSSYEQY
TRBJ1-5 | TRBV19 | ASRETAGPQH
TRBJ2-7 | TRBV20-1 | SARVEATYEQY
TRBJ2-7 | TRBV10-3 | AISELLPSGSSYKQY
TRBJ2-7 | TRBV10-3 | AISDPTGRGYEQY
TRBJ2-5 | TRBV25-1 | ASSLIGRTLAAYQETQY
TRBJ1-2 | TRBV9 | ASSDTVDAPYGYT
TRBJ2-7 | TRBV12-3/TRBV12-4 | ASRATGATSYEQY
TRBJ2-7 | TRBV2 | ASRQGAGEQY
TRBJ1-6 | TRBV2 | ASSGQGGSYNSPLH
TRBJ1-2 | TRBV29-1 | SVEEAGANYGYT
TRBJ2-3 | TRBV2 | ASHLGDTQY
TRBJ1-2 | TRBV11-3 | ASSLGQEGGGYT
TRBJ2-7 | TRBV15 | ATSANDRYEQY
TRBJ1-2 | TRBV11-1 | ASSETQTSNYGYT
TRBJ2-5 | TRBV29-1 | SVGDSQETQY
TRBJ2-5 | TRBV2 | ASSWGREGPAQY
TRBJ2-6 | TRBV19 | ASSTRQNAGANVLT
TRBJ1-2 | TRBV19 | ASSMRDTGKNGYT
TRBJ1-1 | TRBV7-8 | ASSLSGYTEAF
TRBJ2-5 | TRBV12-3/TRBV12-4 | ASSSRQGGETQY
TRBJ2-5 | TRBV7-8 | ASSWFRNAGERETQY
TRBJ1-1 | TRBV2 | ASSPTGENTEAF
TRBJ2-7 | TRBV19 | ASRAGHRPHEQY
TRBJ1-2 | TRBV29-1 | SVERTGNYGYT
TRBJ1-6 | TRBV10-3 | AISEAASSYNSPLH
TRBJ1-1 | TRBV6-5 | ASSYWGLAGRGDTEAF
TRBJ1-2 | TRBV7-9 | ASSSLDRGYGYT
TRBJ1-1 | TRBV7-9 | ASISGDTEAF
TRBJ2-7 | TRBV7-2 | ASSAIAEDPYEQY
TRBJ1-1 | TRBV7-9 | ASSLDRQGEAF
TRBJ2-7 | TRBV7-2 | ASSPVREAYEQY
TRBJ2-5 | TRBV2 | ASSLSGGAQETQY
TRBJ2-7 | TRBV29-1 | SVLAGGTYEQY
TRBJ2-7 | TRBV10-3 | ASTRQGVYEQY